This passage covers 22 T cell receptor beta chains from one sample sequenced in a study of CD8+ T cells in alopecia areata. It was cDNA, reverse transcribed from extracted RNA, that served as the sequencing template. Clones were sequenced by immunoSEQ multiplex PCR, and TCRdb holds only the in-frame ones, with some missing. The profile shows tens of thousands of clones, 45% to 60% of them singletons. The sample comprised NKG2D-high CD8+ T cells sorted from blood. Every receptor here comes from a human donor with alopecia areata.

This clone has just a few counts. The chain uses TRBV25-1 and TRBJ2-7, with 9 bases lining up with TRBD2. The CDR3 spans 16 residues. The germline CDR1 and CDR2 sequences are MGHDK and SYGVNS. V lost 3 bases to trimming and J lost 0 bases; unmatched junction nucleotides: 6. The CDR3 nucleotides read TGTGCCAGCAGTGATGAGGCGACTAGCGGCTCCTACGAGCAGTACTTC. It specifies CASSDEATSGSYEQYF.

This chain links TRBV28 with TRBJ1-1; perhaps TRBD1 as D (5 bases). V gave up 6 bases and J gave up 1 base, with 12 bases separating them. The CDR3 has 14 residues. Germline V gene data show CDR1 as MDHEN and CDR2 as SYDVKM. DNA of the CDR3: TGTGCCAGCAGGACCAGGGAAGAGAACACTGAAGCTTTCTTT. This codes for CASRTREENTEAFF.

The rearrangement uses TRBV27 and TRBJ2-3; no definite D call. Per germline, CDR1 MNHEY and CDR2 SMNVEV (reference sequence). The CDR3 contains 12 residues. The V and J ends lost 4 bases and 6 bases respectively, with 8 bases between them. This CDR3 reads CASSSRSDTQYF. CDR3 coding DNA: TGTGCCAGCAGTTCTAGGTCGGATACGCAGTATTTT.

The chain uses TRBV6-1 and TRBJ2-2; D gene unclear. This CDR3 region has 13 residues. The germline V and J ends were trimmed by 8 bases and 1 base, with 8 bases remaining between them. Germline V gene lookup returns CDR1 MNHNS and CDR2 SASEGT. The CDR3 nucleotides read TGTGCCAGCCGCACACGGAACACCGGGGAGCTGTTTTTT. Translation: CASRTRNTGELFF.

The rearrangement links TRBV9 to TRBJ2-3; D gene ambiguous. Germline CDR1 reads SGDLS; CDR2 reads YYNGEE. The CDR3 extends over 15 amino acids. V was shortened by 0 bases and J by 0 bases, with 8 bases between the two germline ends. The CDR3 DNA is TGTGCCAGCAGCGTAGAGCCAGCTAGCACAGATACGCAGTATTTT. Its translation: CASSVEPASTDTQYF.

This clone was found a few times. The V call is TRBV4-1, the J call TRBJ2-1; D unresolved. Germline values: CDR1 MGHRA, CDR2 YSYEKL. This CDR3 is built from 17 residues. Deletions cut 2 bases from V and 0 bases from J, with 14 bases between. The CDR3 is CASSQKPPGPSYNEQFF. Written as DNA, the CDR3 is TGCGCCAGCAGCCAAAAGCCTCCGGGCCCCTCCTACAATGAGCAGTTCTTC.

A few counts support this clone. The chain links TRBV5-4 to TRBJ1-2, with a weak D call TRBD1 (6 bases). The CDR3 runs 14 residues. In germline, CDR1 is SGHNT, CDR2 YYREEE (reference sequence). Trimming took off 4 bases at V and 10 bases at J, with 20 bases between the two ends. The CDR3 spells CASSPGDFPMDYTF. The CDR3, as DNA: TGTGCCAGCAGCCCAGGGGACTTCCCGATGGACTACACCTTC.

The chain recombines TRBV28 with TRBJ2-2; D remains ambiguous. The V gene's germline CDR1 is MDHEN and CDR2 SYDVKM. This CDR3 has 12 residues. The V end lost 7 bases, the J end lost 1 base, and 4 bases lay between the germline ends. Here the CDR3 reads CASTGNTGELFF. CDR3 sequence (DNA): TGTGCCAGCACCGGGAACACCGGGGAGCTGTTTTTT.

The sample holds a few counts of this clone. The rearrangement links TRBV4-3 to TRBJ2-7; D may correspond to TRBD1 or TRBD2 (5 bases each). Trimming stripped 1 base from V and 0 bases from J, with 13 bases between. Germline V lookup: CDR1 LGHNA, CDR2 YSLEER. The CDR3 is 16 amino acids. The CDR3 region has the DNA TGCGCCAGCAGCCAAGGGGCGGCAGGGAGCTCCTACGAGCAGTACTTC. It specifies CASSQGAAGSSYEQYF.

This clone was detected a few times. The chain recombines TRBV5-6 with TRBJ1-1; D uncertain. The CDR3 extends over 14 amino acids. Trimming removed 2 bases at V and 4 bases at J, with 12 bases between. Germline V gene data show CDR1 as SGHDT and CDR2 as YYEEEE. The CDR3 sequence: CASSLRRVTTEAFF. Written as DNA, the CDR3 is TGTGCCAGCAGCTTACGTCGGGTGACCACTGAAGCTTTCTTT.

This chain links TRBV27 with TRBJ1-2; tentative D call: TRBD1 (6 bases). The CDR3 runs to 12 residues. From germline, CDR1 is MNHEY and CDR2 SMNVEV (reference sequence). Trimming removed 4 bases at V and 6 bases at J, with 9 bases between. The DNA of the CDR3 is TGTGCCAGCAGTTCACAGGGTAATGGCTACACCTTC. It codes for CASSSQGNGYTF.

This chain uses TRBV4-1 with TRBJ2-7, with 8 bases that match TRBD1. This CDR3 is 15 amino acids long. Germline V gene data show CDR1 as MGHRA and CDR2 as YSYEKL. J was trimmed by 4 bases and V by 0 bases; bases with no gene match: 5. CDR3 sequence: CASSQDSGQGYEQYF. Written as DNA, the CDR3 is TGCGCCAGCAGCCAAGATTCTGGACAGGGTTACGAGCAGTACTTC.

The DNA for the CDR3 is TGTGCCAGCAGTGAAGCGGGACAGGCCTGGGCCTACGAGCAGTACTTC. This codes for CASSEAGQAWAYEQYF. The J gene is TRBJ2-7, the V gene TRBV2; TRBD1 matches 8 bases. J gave up 2 bases and V 0 bases, and 6 bases lay outside the gene matches. Looked up from germline, CDR1 is SNHLY and CDR2 is FYNNEI. The CDR3 consists of 16 residues.

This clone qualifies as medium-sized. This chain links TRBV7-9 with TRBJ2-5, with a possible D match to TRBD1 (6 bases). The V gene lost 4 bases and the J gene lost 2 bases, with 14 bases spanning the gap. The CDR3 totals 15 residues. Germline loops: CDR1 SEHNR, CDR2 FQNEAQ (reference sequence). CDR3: CASSSADRSQETQYF. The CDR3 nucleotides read TGTGCCAGCAGCTCCGCTGACAGGTCTCAAGAGACCCAGTACTTC. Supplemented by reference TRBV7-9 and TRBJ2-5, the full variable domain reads DTGVSQNPRHKITKRGQNVTFRCDPISEHNRLYWYRQTLGQGPEFLTYFQNEAQLEKSRLLSDRFSAERPKGSFSTLEIQRTEQGDSAMYLCASSSADRSQETQYFGPGTRLLVL.

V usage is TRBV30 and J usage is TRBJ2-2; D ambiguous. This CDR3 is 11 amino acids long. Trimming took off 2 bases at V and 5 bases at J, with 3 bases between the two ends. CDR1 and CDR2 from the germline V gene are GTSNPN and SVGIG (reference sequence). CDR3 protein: CAWSPTGELFF. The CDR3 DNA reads TGTGCCTGGAGTCCTACCGGGGAGCTGTTTTTT.

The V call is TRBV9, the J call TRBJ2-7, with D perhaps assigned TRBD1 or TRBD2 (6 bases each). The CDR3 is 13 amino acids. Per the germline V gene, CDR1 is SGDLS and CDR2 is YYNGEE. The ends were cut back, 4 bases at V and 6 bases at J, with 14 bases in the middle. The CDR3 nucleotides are TGTGCCAGCAGCCCCCCGGGGGCTGGCGAGCAGTACTTC. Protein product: CASSPPGAGEQYF.

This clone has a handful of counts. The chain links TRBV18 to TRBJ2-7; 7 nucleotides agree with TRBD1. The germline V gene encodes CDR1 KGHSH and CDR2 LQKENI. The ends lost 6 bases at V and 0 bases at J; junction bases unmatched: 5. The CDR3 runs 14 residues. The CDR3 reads CASSQGQFSYEQYF. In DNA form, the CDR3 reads TGTGCCAGCTCCCAGGGACAGTTCTCCTACGAGCAGTACTTC.

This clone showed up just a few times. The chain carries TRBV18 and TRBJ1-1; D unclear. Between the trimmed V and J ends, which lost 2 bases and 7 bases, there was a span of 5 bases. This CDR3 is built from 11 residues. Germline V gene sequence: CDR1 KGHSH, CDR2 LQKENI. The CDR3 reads CASSPGYEAFF. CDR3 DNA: TGTGCCAGCTCACCAGGATATGAAGCTTTCTTT.

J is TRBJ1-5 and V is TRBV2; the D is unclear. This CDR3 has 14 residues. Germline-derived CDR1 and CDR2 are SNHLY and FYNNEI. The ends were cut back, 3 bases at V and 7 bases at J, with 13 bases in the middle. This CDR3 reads CASSESARRQPQHF. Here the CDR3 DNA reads TGTGCCAGCAGTGAGTCGGCGAGGAGACAGCCCCAGCATTTT.

The CDR3 DNA sequence: TGTGCCAGCAGGGCCGAAGCAGCCTATGGCTACACCTTC. Translation gives CASRAEAAYGYTF. This chain uses TRBV2 with TRBJ1-2, with D unresolved. Germline V gene data show CDR1 as SNHLY and CDR2 as FYNNEI. Deletions cut 6 bases from V and 4 bases from J, with 12 bases between. CDR3 length: 13 amino acids.

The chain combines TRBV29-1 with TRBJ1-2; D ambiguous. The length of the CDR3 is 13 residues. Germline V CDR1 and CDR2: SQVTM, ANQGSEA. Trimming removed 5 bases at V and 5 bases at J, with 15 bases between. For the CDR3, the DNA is TGCAGCGTTTTGACGGGAGTAGGGTATGGCTACACCTTC. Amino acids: CSVLTGVGYGYTF.

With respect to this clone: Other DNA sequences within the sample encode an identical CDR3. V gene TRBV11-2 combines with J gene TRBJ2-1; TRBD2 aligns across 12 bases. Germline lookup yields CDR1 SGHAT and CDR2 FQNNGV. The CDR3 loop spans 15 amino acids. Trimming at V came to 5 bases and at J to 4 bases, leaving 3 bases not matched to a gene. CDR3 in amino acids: CASSLAGGPYNEQFF. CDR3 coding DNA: TGTGCCAGCAGCCTAGCGGGAGGGCCTTACAATGAGCAGTTCTTC.